The source of this T cell receptor beta chain is a study of blood T cell repertoires in COVID-19. Study-level information: Donors in the United States, Italy and Spain gave samples during acute or convalescent COVID-19.

Original analysis: The authors estimated nucleated cell counts from reference gene primer amplification. The assay was immunoSEQ multiplex PCR, and TCRdb's table has in-frame clones only and misses some. The DNA was the basis for D and trimming; V, J and clone size are from that table. The repertoire holds about 120,000 clones, with 79% as singletons. V lost 0 bases and J lost 5, with 10 bases in between. Germline V lookup: CDR1 SGHTA, CDR2 FQGNSA. CDR3 size: 14 residues. The material sequenced was peripheral blood. The chain uses TRBV7-2 and TRBJ1-1; possible D gene TRBD1, 6 bases. The sequence was collected from a woman aged 80 or over with acute or convalescent COVID-19. CDR3 sequence (DNA): TGTGCCAGCAGCTTAGCCTGGGGGCAGACTGAAGCTTTCTTT. Translated, it gives CASSLAWGQTEAFF.